This T cell receptor beta chain was identified during a study of blood T cells in healthy people across ages. Study-wide points: Higher diversity, along with more naive CD4+ cells, distinguished long-lived donors from aged donors. In older individuals, TCR beta diversity per million T cells was lower, falling roughly linearly with age.

Germline trimming cut 3 bases from V and 5 bases from J; bases unmatched to any gene: 11. The CDR3 extends over 18 amino acids. Alongside a J-beta primer mix, a sample-barcoded 5' primer served in a second PCR lasting roughly 6 to 11 cycles. Tagging of each cDNA molecule was performed by a template-switch adaptor with 12 random nucleotides. From the 5' RACE reads, TCRdb called clonotypes with MiXCR, one entry per CDR3 protein. Altogether nearly 800,000 distinct CDR3 sequences are present, approximately 60% being singletons, with the ten largest covering roughly 26%. This clonotype occurred a few times. Its cognate antigen is unknown.

The origin of this receptor is a man in his forties in good health. Input material: blood. The chain uses TRBV12-3 or TRBV12-4 and TRBJ2-3; 13 positions agree with TRBD2. The chain's CDR3 is CASSLSGTSGIGRDTQYF. The CDR3 region has the DNA TGTGCCAGCAGTTTGTCCGGGACTAGCGGGATAGGGAGAGATACGCAGTATTTT.